These 14 T cell receptor beta chains were sequenced from one sample in a study of T cell responses to AZD1222 COVID-19 vaccine. Using immunoSEQ multiplex PCR, the repertoire was profiled, and TCRdb retains in-frame clones only, with some absent. Of roughly 150,000 clones in the sample, approximately 92% were seen once. Sequenced here: peripheral blood, sampled on day 0 of AZD1222 vaccination. The receptors shown here come from an adult in good health.

This rearrangement joins TRBV3-1 (or the pseudogene TRBV3-2) to TRBJ2-7, with D possibly called TRBD1 or TRBD2 (6 bases each). Trimming stripped 1 base from V and 3 bases from J, with 13 bases between. Germline V gene data show CDR1 as LGHDT and CDR2 as YNNKEL (reference sequence). The CDR3 sequence is 15 residues long. The CDR3 DNA is TGTGCCAGCAGCCAAGGACCTGGGGGGCTCTACGAGCAGTACTTC. Protein product: CASSQGPGGLYEQYF.

The rearrangement joins TRBV9 to TRBJ1-4; the D is unclear. The CDR3 length is 14 residues. CDR1 and CDR2 (germline): SGDLS, YYNGEE. V gave up 5 bases and J gave up 4 bases, with 12 bases separating them. CDR3 nucleotides: TGTGCCAGCAGTAACGGACGGTTTAATGAAAAACTGTTTTTT. Amino acids: CASSNGRFNEKLFF. Complete variable domain (other parts from reference TRBV9 and TRBJ1-4): DSGVTQTPKHLITATGQRVTLRCSPRSGDLSVYWYQQSLDQGLQFLIQYYNGEERAKGNILERFSAQQFPDLHSELNLSSLELGDSALYFCASSNGRFNEKLFFGSGTQLSVL.

The CDR3, as DNA: TGTGCCAGCAGCTCCCCTGGACGGTCGAACACTGAAGCTTTCTTT. It specifies CASSSPGRSNTEAFF. The chain recombines TRBV7-9 with TRBJ1-1; D unresolved. Trimming removed 4 bases from V and 1 base from J, with 13 bases in between. The germline V gene encodes CDR1 SEHNR and CDR2 FQNEAQ (reference sequence). The CDR3 consists of 15 residues.

V and J are TRBV5-5 and TRBJ2-3, with D unclear. This CDR3 is 12 amino acids long. The V gene lost 4 bases and the J gene lost 6 bases, with 9 bases spanning the gap. Germline V gives CDR1 SGHKS, CDR2 YYEKEE (reference sequence). The CDR3 nucleotides are TGTGCCAGCAGCCACGAAGGGGATACGCAGTATTTT. Translated, it gives CASSHEGDTQYF.

The chain joins TRBV4-1 to TRBJ2-7; D is possibly TRBD1 or TRBD2 (5 bases each). This CDR3 is built from 16 residues. CDR1 MGHRA and CDR2 YSYEKL come from the germline V gene. The V end was cut by 0 bases, the J end by 0 bases, with 12 bases between. The CDR3 DNA reads as TGCGCCAGCAGCCAAGATGGCAGGGAGAGCTCCTACGAGCAGTACTTC. As protein: CASSQDGRESSYEQYF.

The chain has TRBV4-2 and TRBJ2-5; tentatively, D is TRBD2 (6 bases). V lost 0 bases and J lost 2, with 16 bases in between. CDR1 is LGHNA and CDR2 is YNFKEQ in the germline V gene. The CDR3 consists of 17 residues. The CDR3 is CASSQDLYGGWQETQYF. The CDR3 DNA follows: TGTGCCAGCAGCCAAGATTTATACGGGGGATGGCAAGAGACCCAGTACTTC.

This clone was counted between two and nine times. This chain's CDR3 is CASRASGYEQYF. In DNA, the CDR3 is TGTGCCAGCCGCGCATCCGGCTACGAGCAGTACTTC. The chain joins TRBV7-9 to TRBJ2-7; D ambiguous. Trimming stripped 8 bases from V and 3 bases from J, with 11 bases between. CDR3 length: 12 residues. Germline-derived CDR1 and CDR2 are SEHNR and FQNEAQ (reference sequence).

The J gene is TRBJ2-7, the V gene TRBV10-3, with 9 bases fitting TRBD1. Germline values: CDR1 ENHRY, CDR2 SYGVKD. The V and J ends lost 3 bases and 3 bases, in that order; junction bases with no gene match: 6. The CDR3 is 15 residues long. CDR3 residues: CAISEPGQGYYEQYF. For the CDR3, the DNA is TGTGCCATCAGTGAACCGGGACAGGGATACTACGAGCAGTACTTC.

V and J are TRBV6-5 and TRBJ1-4, with TRBD1 matching over 7 bases. The length of the CDR3 is 15 residues. Looked up from germline, CDR1 is MNHEY and CDR2 is SVGAGI. V shed 7 bases, J shed 4 bases, and the junction held 9 bases outside the gene matches. CDR3 nucleotides: TGTGCCAGCATCGATCCAGGGGGACGTAATGAAAAACTGTTTTTT. Its protein is CASIDPGGRNEKLFF.

The chain employs TRBV29-1 and TRBJ2-1, with TRBD2 matching over 7 bases. The germline gives CDR1 SQVTM, CDR2 ANQGSEA. Germline trimming cut 5 bases from V and 8 bases from J; bases unmatched to any gene: 9. The CDR3 totals 13 residues. Here the CDR3 reads CSVPLTSVHEQFF. CDR3 nucleotides: TGCAGCGTTCCTTTAACTAGCGTCCATGAGCAGTTCTTC.

This clone showed up just once. This chain uses TRBV18 with TRBJ1-1; no definite D call. Trimming removed 5 bases from V and 0 bases from J, with 7 bases in between. The CDR3 loop spans 13 amino acids. Germline-derived CDR1 and CDR2 are KGHSH and LQKENI. Written as DNA, the CDR3 is TGTGCCAGCTCATTAGGTGTGAACACTGAAGCTTTCTTT. As protein: CASSLGVNTEAFF.

The rearrangement uses TRBV2 and TRBJ1-1; 7 nucleotides agree with TRBD1. Per germline, CDR1 SNHLY and CDR2 FYNNEI. The CDR3 consists of 14 residues. The ends lost 7 bases at V and 5 bases at J; junction bases unmatched: 10. The CDR3 loop is CASTPDREGTEAFF. CDR3 DNA sequence: TGTGCCAGCACCCCCGACAGGGAAGGAACTGAAGCTTTCTTT.

A few counts support this clone. This rearrangement joins TRBV19 to TRBJ2-2, with D perhaps given as TRBD1 or TRBD2 (5 bases each). This CDR3 is built from 18 residues. The V and J ends lost 3 bases and 0 bases respectively, with 17 bases between them. CDR1 is LNHDA and CDR2 is SQIVND in the germline V gene (reference sequence). CDR3 amino acids: CASSIRDAYYANTGELFF. Written as DNA, the CDR3 is TGTGCCAGTAGTATCCGGGACGCCTATTACGCGAACACCGGGGAGCTGTTTTTT.

The genes are TRBV7-8 and TRBJ1-5; TRBD1 might be the D (5 bases). V was pared by 7 bases and J by 3 bases, with 16 bases between. Per germline, CDR1 SGHVS and CDR2 FQNEAQ. The CDR3 spans 15 residues. The CDR3 DNA reads TGTGCCAGCACCCGCGTTAGGGGCCCCAATCAGCCCCAGCATTTT. It is translated as CASTRVRGPNQPQHF.